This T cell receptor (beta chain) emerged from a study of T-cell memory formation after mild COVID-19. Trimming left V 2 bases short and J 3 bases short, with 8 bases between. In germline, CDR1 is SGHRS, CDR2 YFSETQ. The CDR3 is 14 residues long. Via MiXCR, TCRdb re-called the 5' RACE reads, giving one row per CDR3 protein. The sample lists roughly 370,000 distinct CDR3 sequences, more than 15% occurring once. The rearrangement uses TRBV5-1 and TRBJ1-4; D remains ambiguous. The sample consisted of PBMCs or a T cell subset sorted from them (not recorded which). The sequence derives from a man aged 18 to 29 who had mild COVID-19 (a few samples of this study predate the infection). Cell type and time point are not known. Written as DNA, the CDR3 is TGCGCCAGCAGCTTACGACTGCCTAATGAAAAACTGTTTTTT. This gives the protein CASSLRLPNEKLFF.